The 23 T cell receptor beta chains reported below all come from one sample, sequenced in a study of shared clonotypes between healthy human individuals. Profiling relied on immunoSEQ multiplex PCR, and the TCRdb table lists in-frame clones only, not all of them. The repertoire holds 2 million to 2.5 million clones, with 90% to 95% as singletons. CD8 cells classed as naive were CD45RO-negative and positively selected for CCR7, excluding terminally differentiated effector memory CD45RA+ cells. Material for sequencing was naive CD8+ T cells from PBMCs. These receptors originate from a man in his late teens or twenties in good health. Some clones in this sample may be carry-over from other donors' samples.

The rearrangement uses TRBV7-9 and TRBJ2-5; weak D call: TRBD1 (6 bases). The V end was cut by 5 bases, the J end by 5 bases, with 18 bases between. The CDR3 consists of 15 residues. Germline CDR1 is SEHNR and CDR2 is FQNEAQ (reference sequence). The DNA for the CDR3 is TGTGCCAGCAGCCCCCGGGACATGGGATTGGAGACCCAGTACTTC. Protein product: CASSPRDMGLETQYF.

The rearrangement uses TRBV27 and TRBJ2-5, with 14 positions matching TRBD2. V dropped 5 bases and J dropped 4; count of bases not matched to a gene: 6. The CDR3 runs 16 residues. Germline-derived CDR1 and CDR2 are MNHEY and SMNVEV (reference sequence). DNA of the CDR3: TGTGCCAGCAGTCCCGGACTAGCGGGAGGAAGAGAGACCCAGTACTTC. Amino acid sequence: CASSPGLAGGRETQYF.

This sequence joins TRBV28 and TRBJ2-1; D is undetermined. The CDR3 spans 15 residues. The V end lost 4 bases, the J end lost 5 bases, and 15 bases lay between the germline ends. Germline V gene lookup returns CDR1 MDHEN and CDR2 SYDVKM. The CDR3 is CASSSGPSKDNEQFF. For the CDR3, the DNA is TGTGCCAGCAGTTCCGGGCCATCTAAGGACAATGAGCAGTTCTTC.

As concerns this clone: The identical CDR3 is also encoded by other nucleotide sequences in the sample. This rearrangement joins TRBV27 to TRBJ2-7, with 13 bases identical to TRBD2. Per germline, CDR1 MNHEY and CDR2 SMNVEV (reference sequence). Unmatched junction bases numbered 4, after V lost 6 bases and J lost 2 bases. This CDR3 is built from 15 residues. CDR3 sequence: CASSKLAGGAYEQYF. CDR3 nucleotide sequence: TGTGCCAGCAGCAAACTAGCGGGAGGGGCCTACGAGCAGTACTTC.

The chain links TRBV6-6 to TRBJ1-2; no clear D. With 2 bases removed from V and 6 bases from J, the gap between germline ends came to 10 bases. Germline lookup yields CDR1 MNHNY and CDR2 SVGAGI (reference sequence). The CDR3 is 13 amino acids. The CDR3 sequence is CASSYEPNDGYTF. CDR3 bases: TGTGCCAGCAGTTACGAGCCCAACGATGGCTACACCTTC.

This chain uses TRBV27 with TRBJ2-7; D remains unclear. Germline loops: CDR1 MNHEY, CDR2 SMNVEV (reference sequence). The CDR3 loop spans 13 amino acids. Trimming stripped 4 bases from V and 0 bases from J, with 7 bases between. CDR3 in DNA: TGTGCCAGCAGTTATCACTACTCCTACGAGCAGTACTTC. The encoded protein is CASSYHYSYEQYF.

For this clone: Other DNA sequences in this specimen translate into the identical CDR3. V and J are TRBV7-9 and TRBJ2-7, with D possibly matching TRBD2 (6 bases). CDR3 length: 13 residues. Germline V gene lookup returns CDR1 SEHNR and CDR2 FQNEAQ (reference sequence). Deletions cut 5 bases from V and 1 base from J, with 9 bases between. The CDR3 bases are TGTGCCAGCAGCCCGACTAGTTCCTACGAGCAGTACTTC. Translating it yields CASSPTSSYEQYF.

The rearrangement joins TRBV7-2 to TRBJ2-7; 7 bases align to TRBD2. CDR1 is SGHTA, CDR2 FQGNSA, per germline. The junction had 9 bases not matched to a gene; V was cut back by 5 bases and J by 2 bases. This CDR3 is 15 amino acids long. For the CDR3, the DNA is TGTGCCAGCAGCCGACCCAGCGGGAACCCCTACGAGCAGTACTTC. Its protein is CASSRPSGNPYEQYF. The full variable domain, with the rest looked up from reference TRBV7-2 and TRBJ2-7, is GAGVSQSPSNKVTEKGKDVELRCDPISGHTALYWYRQSLGQGLEFLIYFQGNSAPDKSGLPSDRFSAERTGGSVSTLTIQRTQQEDSAVYLCASSRPSGNPYEQYFGPGTRLTVT.

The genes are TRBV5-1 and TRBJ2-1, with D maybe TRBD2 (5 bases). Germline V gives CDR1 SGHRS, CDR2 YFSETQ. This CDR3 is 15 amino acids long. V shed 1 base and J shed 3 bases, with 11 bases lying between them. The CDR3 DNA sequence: TGCGCCAGCAGCTTGCTCAGCGGTAACTACAATGAGCAGTTCTTC. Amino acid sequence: CASSLLSGNYNEQFF.

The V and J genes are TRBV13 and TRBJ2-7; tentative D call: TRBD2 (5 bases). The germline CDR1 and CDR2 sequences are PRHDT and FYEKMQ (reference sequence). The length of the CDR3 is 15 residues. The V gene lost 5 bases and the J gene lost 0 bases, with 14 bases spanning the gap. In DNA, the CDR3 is TGTGCCAGCAGCATTTCCCCGGGGTCCTCCTACGAGCAGTACTTC. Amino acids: CASSISPGSSYEQYF.

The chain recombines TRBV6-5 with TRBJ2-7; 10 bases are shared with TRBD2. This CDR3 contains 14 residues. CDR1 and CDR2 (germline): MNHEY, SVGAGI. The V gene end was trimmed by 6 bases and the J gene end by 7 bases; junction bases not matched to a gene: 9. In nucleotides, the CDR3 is TGTGCCAGCAGCCTATCTAGCGGGAGAAGTGAGCAGTACTTC. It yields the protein CASSLSSGRSEQYF.

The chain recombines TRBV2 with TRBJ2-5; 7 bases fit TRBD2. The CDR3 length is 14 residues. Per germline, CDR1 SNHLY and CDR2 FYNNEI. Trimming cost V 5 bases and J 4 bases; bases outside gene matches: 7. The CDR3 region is CASSKTSDGETQYF. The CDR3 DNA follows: TGTGCCAGCAGTAAAACTAGCGATGGAGAGACCCAGTACTTC.

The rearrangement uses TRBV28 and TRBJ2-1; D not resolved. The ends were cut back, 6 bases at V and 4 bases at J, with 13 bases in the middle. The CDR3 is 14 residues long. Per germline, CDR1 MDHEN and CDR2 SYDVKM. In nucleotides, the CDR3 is TGTGCCAGCAGGGTCACAGTTTCGTACAATGAGCAGTTCTTC. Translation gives CASRVTVSYNEQFF.

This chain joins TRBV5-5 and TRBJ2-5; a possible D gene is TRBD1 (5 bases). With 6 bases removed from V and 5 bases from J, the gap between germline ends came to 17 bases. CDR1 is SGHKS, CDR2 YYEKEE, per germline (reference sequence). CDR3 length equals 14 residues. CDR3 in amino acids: CASNTRAGWETQYF. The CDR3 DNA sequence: TGTGCCAGCAACACTCGGGCAGGGTGGGAGACCCAGTACTTC.

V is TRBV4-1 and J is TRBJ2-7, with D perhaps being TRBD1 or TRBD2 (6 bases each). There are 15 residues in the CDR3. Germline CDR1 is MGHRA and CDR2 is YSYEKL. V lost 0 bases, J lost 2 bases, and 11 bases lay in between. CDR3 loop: CASSQDLGGTYEQYF. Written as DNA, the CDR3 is TGCGCCAGCAGCCAAGATTTAGGGGGGACCTACGAGCAGTACTTC.

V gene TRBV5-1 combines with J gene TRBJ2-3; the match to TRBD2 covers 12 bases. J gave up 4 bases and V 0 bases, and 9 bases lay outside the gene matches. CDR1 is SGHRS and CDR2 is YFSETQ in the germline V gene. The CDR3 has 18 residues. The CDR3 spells CASSLAPSGRAVADTQYF. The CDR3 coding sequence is TGCGCCAGCAGCTTGGCCCCTAGCGGGAGGGCCGTAGCAGATACGCAGTATTTT.

The CDR3, as DNA: TGTGCCAGCAGTGAAATGGTCCCGGAGACCCAGTACTTC. It specifies CASSEMVPETQYF. This chain uses TRBV6-1 with TRBJ2-5, with unresolved D. Germline V gene lookup returns CDR1 MNHNS and CDR2 SASEGT. The CDR3 sequence is 13 residues long. The V and J ends lost 2 bases and 5 bases respectively, with 9 bases between them.

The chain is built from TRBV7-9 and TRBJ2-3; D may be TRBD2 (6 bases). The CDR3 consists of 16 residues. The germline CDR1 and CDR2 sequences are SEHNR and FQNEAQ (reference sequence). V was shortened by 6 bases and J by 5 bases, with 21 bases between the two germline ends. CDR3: CASRPPGTPGRDTQYF. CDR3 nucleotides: TGTGCCAGCAGACCTCCCGGGACTCCTGGACGAGATACGCAGTATTTT.

The CDR3, as DNA: TGTGCCAGCAGTGAGGACAGGGGGAGTGAAGCTTTCTTT. It yields the protein CASSEDRGSEAFF. The chain carries TRBV27 and TRBJ1-1; 10 bases map to TRBD1. Trimming removed 5 bases from V and 7 bases from J; junction bases left unmatched: 4. In germline, CDR1 is MNHEY, CDR2 SMNVEV (reference sequence). The CDR3 length is 13 residues.

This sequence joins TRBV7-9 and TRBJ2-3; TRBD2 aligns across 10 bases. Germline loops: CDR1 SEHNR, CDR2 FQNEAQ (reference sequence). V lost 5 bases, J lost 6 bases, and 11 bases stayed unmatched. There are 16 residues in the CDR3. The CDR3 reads CASSPLLAGKSDTQYF. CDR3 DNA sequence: TGTGCCAGCAGCCCATTACTAGCGGGAAAGTCGGATACGCAGTATTTT.

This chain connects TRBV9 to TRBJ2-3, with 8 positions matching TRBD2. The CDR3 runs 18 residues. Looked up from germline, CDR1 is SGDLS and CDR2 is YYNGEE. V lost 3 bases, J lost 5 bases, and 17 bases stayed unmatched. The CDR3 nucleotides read TGTGCCAGCAGCGACGGGGGCCTCGCAGCGGGAGTGGAAGATACGCAGTATTTT. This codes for CASSDGGLAAGVEDTQYF.

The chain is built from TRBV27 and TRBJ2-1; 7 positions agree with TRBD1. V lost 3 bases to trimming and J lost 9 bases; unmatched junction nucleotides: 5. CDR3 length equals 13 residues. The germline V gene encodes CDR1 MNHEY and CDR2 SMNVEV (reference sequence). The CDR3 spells CASSLLQGSEQFF. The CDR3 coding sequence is TGTGCCAGCAGTTTGTTACAGGGGAGTGAGCAGTTCTTC.

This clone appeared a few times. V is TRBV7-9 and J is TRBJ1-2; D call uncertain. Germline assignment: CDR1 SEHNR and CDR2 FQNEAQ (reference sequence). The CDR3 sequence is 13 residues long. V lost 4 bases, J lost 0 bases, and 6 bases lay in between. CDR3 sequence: CASSSTTNYGYTF. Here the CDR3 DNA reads TGTGCCAGCAGCTCGACAACTAACTATGGCTACACCTTC.